The T cell receptor (beta chain) described here comes from a study of blood T cell repertoires in COVID-19. Across the study: Sites across the United States, Italy and Spain contributed samples from acute and convalescent COVID-19. PBMCs, B-cell-depleted T cells, or T cells were the source of the cDNA or gDNA that made up the material.

The V and J ends lost 6 bases and 0 bases, in that order; junction bases with no gene match: 5. Germline V gene sequence: CDR1 MRHNA, CDR2 SNTAGT. CDR3 size: 16 residues. This clone was recorded only once. In the authors' methods: Estimation of nucleated cell counts was performed using reference gene primer amplification. Assay: immunoSEQ multiplex PCR; the TCRdb copy retains only in-frame clones and omits some. Clonal size and the V and J genes are those of that table, whereas D and trimming came from the DNA. The data hold around 260,000 clones, with roughly 90% observed a single time. The receptor was isolated from a woman aged 40-49 years who had recovered from COVID-19. The specimen sequenced was peripheral blood. The J gene is TRBJ2-7, the V gene TRBV6-4; 13 nucleotides align to TRBD2. The chain's CDR3 is CASRGGLAGFSYEQYF. The CDR3, as DNA: TGTGCCAGCAGGGGGGGACTAGCGGGATTCTCCTACGAGCAGTACTTC.